Shown below are 2 T cell receptor beta chains from a single sample sequenced in a study of somatic mutations in cytotoxic T cells in rheumatoid arthritis. Some clones are missing from TCRdb's copy, which holds only in-frame ones; the method was immunoSEQ multiplex PCR. Of 15,000 or so clones listed, 75% to 95% were seen once; the top ten hold more than 15%. The sequenced sample consisted of CD4+ T cells sorted from blood. These receptors were collected from a man between 65 and 85 years old with rheumatoid arthritis.

The chain is built from TRBV19 and TRBJ1-4, with TRBD1 matching 11 bases. The germline V gene encodes CDR1 LNHDA and CDR2 SQIVND (reference sequence). The CDR3 totals 14 residues. Trimming at V came to 6 bases and at J to 7 bases, leaving 4 bases not matched to a gene. In DNA form, the CDR3 reads TGTGCCAGTAGCGGACAGGGGGCAGGTGAAAAACTGTTTTTT. Its protein is CASSGQGAGEKLFF.

This clone has just one count. CDR3: CASSWGMGGDNSPLHF. DNA of the CDR3: TGTGCCAGCAGCTGGGGTATGGGGGGGGATAATTCACCCCTCCACTTT. This rearrangement joins TRBV5-6 to TRBJ1-6, with D tentatively TRBD1 (5 bases). Germline V gene data show CDR1 as SGHDT and CDR2 as YYEEEE. The CDR3 consists of 16 residues. Trimming removed 3 bases at V and 5 bases at J, with 15 bases between.